This entry concerns a single TCR beta chain. Its antigen is not identified. V lost 0 bases and J lost 6; bases outside the gene matches: 1. This CDR3 region has 15 residues. Germline-derived CDR1 and CDR2 are SGDLS and YYNGEE. Clones were read by immunoSEQ multiplex PCR, and TCRdb kept only the in-frame ones, dropping some. The table records roughly 2.2 million clones, just under 95% of them present only once. The data were taken from a study of shared clonotypes between healthy human individuals. The study, taken as a whole, reports: The study found roughly 5% of naive CD4 clonotypes shared across a few donors. All-four-donor shared clonotypes had higher generation probabilities than non-shared clonotypes did.

The sequence derives from a man aged 18-30 years in good health. Some clones in this sample may be carry-over from other donors' samples. Sequencing was done on a sample of naive CD4+ T cells from PBMCs. The subset is: CD45RA+ positively selected. The rearrangement links TRBV9 to TRBJ2-2; 11 bases line up with TRBD2. CDR3 DNA: TGTGCCAGCAGCGTAGTAGCGGGAGGGCCCGGGGAGCTGTTTTTT. This translates into CASSVVAGGPGELFF. Full variable domain (missing parts from reference TRBV9 and TRBJ2-2): DSGVTQTPKHLITATGQRVTLRCSPRSGDLSVYWYQQSLDQGLQFLIQYYNGEERAKGNILERFSAQQFPDLHSELNLSSLELGDSALYFCASSVVAGGPGELFFGEGSRLTVL.